This is a list of T cell receptor beta chains from one sample in a study of T-cell memory formation after mild COVID-19. TCRdb called the 5' RACE reads again in MiXCR, with one record for every CDR3 protein. The sample carries a few hundred thousand distinct CDR3 sequences, 20% to 30% recorded once. Material: PBMCs or a T cell subset sorted from them (not recorded which). Every receptor here comes from an adult woman who had mild COVID-19 (a few samples of this study predate the infection). Cell type and time point are not known. Each CDR3 is given with its conserved first and last residue. D genes are given only for firm matches. For some rows the clone size is stated as once, few or many, or as a class when expanded; others skip it.

CDR3nt,CDR3aa,d_gene,j_gene,abundance,v_gene
TGTGCCAGCAGCCCGGGACAGGGGGGTTCTGAAGCTTTCTTT,CASSPGQGGSEAFF,TRBD1,TRBJ1-1,once,TRBV6-2/TRBV6-3
TGTGCCACCAGCAGATCAGGGGGAAACACCGGGGAGCTGTTTTTT,CATSRSGGNTGELFF,TRBD1,TRBJ2-2,few,TRBV15
TGTGCCTGGAGTTACGGACAGGTCCAAGAGACCCAGTACTTC,CAWSYGQVQETQYF,TRBD1,TRBJ2-5,few,TRBV30
TGTGCCAGCAGACCGCGGGGGGGCCGAGAGACCCAGTACTTC,CASRPRGGRETQYF,TRBD2,TRBJ2-5,few,TRBV7-9
TGTGCCAGCAGGGCGAGTCTCCGTTCCTACAATGAGCAGTTCTTC,CASRASLRSYNEQFF,NA,TRBJ2-1,NA,TRBV6-2/TRBV6-3
TGCGCCAGCAGCCAAGGGTTCTCTGGGGCCAACGTCCTGACTTTC,CASSQGFSGANVLTF,NA,TRBJ2-6,NA,TRBV4-3
TGCAGTGCCAAAAGGGGTGAAGTCGTCAATGAGCAGTTCTTC,CSAKRGEVVNEQFF,NA,TRBJ2-1,NA,TRBV20-1
TGTGCCAGCAGTTCACCAGACAGGGTGGGCGGCTACACCTTC,CASSSPDRVGGYTF,TRBD1,TRBJ1-2,NA,TRBV6-5
TGTGCCAGCACTAAAGTCAGGGCCTATGGCTACACCTTC,CASTKVRAYGYTF,NA,TRBJ1-2,NA,TRBV12-3/TRBV12-4
TGCGCCAGCAGCAGGGACAGGGTAGGGATTAATTCACCCCTCCACTTT,CASSRDRVGINSPLHF,TRBD1,TRBJ1-6,NA,TRBV4-3
TGTGCCAGCAGCGTTCCGAGCTCTGGAAACACCATATATTTT,CASSVPSSGNTIYF,NA,TRBJ1-3,NA,TRBV9
TGCGCCAGCAGCTTGAATGGGAACGAGCAGTTCTTC,CASSLNGNEQFF,NA,TRBJ2-1,NA,TRBV5-1
TGTGCCAGCAGTCCCAGCGGGGCCTCCTACAATGAGCAGTTCTTC,CASSPSGASYNEQFF,TRBD2,TRBJ2-1,NA,TRBV6-4
TGTGCCACCAGCAGGACAGGGGCCTTACCAACTAATGAAAAACTGTTTTTT,CATSRTGALPTNEKLFF,TRBD1,TRBJ1-4,NA,TRBV15
TGCAGTGCTAGGGGGGTAACCTCCTACGAGCAGTACTTC,CSARGVTSYEQYF,NA,TRBJ2-7,NA,TRBV20-1
TGCGCCAGCAGCCAAGCTGGATTAAGAGACACCGGGGAGCTGTTTTTT,CASSQAGLRDTGELFF,NA,TRBJ2-2,NA,TRBV4-1
TGTGCCAGCAGCCCTCGGGACAACTACTATGGCTACACCTTC,CASSPRDNYYGYTF,NA,TRBJ1-2,few,TRBV3-1
TGTGCCAGTACCCGGGGGGTAGGAGAGACCCAGTACTTC,CASTRGVGETQYF,TRBD2,TRBJ2-5,few,TRBV5-6
TGTGCCAGCAGCCCGCTCGTCCCGGGACAGGGGGCATGGGAGACCCAGTACTTC,CASSPLVPGQGAWETQYF,TRBD1,TRBJ2-5,few,TRBV7-9
TGTGCCAGCAGCGAGATTAACTATGGCTACACCTTC,CASSEINYGYTF,NA,TRBJ1-2,NA,TRBV7-9
TGCGCCAGCAGCCAAGTAGATTTGGTCGACTTCAGATTGCCCCAGCATTTT,CASSQVDLVDFRLPQHF,NA,TRBJ1-5,NA,TRBV4-1
TGTGCCAGCAGCCCGGAGCCTAGGGAGAGCAACACTGAAGCTTTCTTT,CASSPEPRESNTEAFF,NA,TRBJ1-1,few,TRBV7-3
TGTGCCAGCAGCCCGGTAGCGGGAACCTCCTACGAGCAGTACTTC,CASSPVAGTSYEQYF,TRBD2,TRBJ2-7,NA,TRBV9
TGTGCCACCAGCAGAGATCTGGCTAGCGGGAGGGACCCAATTCGCAATGAGCAGTTCTTC,CATSRDLASGRDPIRNEQFF,TRBD2,TRBJ2-1,NA,TRBV15
TGCGCCAGCAGCGCCCGGGCCCACCGGGGCAATGAGCAGTTCTTC,CASSARAHRGNEQFF,NA,TRBJ2-1,NA,TRBV4-3
TGTGCCAGCAGCTCGCTAGGACATCTAACAGGCTACACCTTC,CASSSLGHLTGYTF,NA,TRBJ1-2,NA,TRBV12-3/TRBV12-4
TGTGCCAGCAGCTTGGTTCTGGGGGAAACCAATGAGCAGTTCTTC,CASSLVLGETNEQFF,NA,TRBJ2-1,once,TRBV5-4
TGTGCCAGCAGCCAACAAAAGTGGAACAGGGTAGATGAGCAGTTCTTC,CASSQQKWNRVDEQFF,NA,TRBJ2-1,few,TRBV14
TGTGCCAGCAGTGGACGGGGACAGGGAACAAACTATGGCTACACCTTC,CASSGRGQGTNYGYTF,TRBD1,TRBJ1-2,NA,TRBV25-1
TGTGCCAGCATCGGCAACGCGGATACGCAGTATTTT,CASIGNADTQYF,NA,TRBJ2-3,few,TRBV6-6
TGTGCCAGCAGCCCTCTAGCTGGGACAAGCTACAATGAGCAGTTCTTC,CASSPLAGTSYNEQFF,NA,TRBJ2-1,few,TRBV4-2
TGTGCCAGCAGCCCCCTTCCCGGGCGTGAAGACTTC,CASSPLPGREDF,NA,TRBJ2-5,few,TRBV5-6
TGTGCCAGCAGCTCCGGACTAGCGGGAGTTTACGAGCAGTACTTC,CASSSGLAGVYEQYF,TRBD2,TRBJ2-7,many,TRBV7-2
TGTGCCACCCAACTGAGGGACACCCCGAACACTGAAGCTTTCTTT,CATQLRDTPNTEAFF,NA,TRBJ1-1,few,TRBV15
TGTGCCAGCAGTACCCGTAGGGGGGGAGATCAGCCCCAGCATTTT,CASSTRRGGDQPQHF,NA,TRBJ1-5,few,TRBV12-3/TRBV12-4
TGTGCCAGCAGTTATCCTCCCCCGCGGGAGCCATCCTACGAGCAGTACTTC,CASSYPPPREPSYEQYF,TRBD2,TRBJ2-7,NA,TRBV6-2/TRBV6-3
TGTGCCAGCAGCTTGGGGGGACAGGGGGGCCGCGAGCCCCAGCATTTT,CASSLGGQGGREPQHF,TRBD1,TRBJ1-5,few,TRBV5-8
TGCGCCAGCAGCTTGGAGGGGGAAATTGGATACACTGAAGCTTTCTTT,CASSLEGEIGYTEAFF,NA,TRBJ1-1,NA,TRBV5-1
TGCGCCAGCAGCTGGGGGGACAGGGGGCCCACTGAAGCTTTCTTT,CASSWGDRGPTEAFF,TRBD1,TRBJ1-1,few,TRBV5-1
TGCGCCAGCAGCCTCCTGGGACGGACAGGGTCGGTGTCAGATACGCAGTATTTT,CASSLLGRTGSVSDTQYF,TRBD1,TRBJ2-3,NA,TRBV5-1
TGTGCCAGCAGCCCAACCCTCAAGGCTAACTACGAGCAGTACTTC,CASSPTLKANYEQYF,NA,TRBJ2-7,NA,TRBV11-2
TGTGCCAGCAGTTCGCCGGGGAACTGGCCGAACACTGAAGCTTTCTTT,CASSSPGNWPNTEAFF,NA,TRBJ1-1,once,TRBV27
TGTGCCAGCAGCTTAGGCCCCGGGATGGAGACCCAGTACTTC,CASSLGPGMETQYF,NA,TRBJ2-5,NA,TRBV7-9
TGCAGCGGGCGGACAGAGCGCAATCAGCCCCAGCATTTT,CSGRTERNQPQHF,NA,TRBJ1-5,NA,TRBV29-1
TGTGCCAGCAGGAATGTGGGTGAGCAGTACTTC,CASRNVGEQYF,NA,TRBJ2-7,NA,TRBV2
TGTGCCAGCAGTTTATCGGCGGGGGGGCCCGAGCAGTACTTC,CASSLSAGGPEQYF,TRBD2,TRBJ2-7,NA,TRBV12-3/TRBV12-4
TGTGCCACCAGTGATCATACCGGCAGGGGCTACGAGCAGTACTTC,CATSDHTGRGYEQYF,NA,TRBJ2-7,many,TRBV24-1
TGTGCCAGCAGTCGACTAGGGAGGGATAATGAGCAGTTCTTC,CASSRLGRDNEQFF,TRBD2,TRBJ2-1,NA,TRBV12-3/TRBV12-4
TGTGCCAGCAGTGGCCTAGCGGGAGTGAGAGAGCAGTACTTC,CASSGLAGVREQYF,TRBD2,TRBJ2-7,NA,TRBV2
TGTGCCAGCAGTCCTTGGGACGGCGCCATTAACTATGGCTACACCTTC,CASSPWDGAINYGYTF,NA,TRBJ1-2,NA,TRBV27
TGTGCCAGCAGTACCGGGACAGGGGATCTCGCTGAGCAGTTCTTC,CASSTGTGDLAEQFF,TRBD1,TRBJ2-1,NA,TRBV12-3/TRBV12-4
TGTGCCAGCAGAGACAGGCCGAACACTGAAGCTTTCTTT,CASRDRPNTEAFF,NA,TRBJ1-1,NA,TRBV12-3/TRBV12-4